A single sample gave rise to the 26 T cell receptor beta chains below, sequenced in a study of T cells in localized non-small cell lung cancer. The table came from immunoSEQ multiplex PCR; TCRdb's copy has only in-frame clones and leaves some out. Of around 25,000 clones in the sample, more than 75% were seen once. Sample: peripheral blood, taken before any cancer treatment. Every receptor here comes from a male donor aged 60 or over with stage II squamous cell lung carcinoma.

The chain is built from TRBV5-4 and TRBJ2-3; D call uncertain. Germline V gene lookup returns CDR1 SGHNT and CDR2 YYREEE (reference sequence). This CDR3 region has 14 residues. The V and J ends lost 0 bases and 3 bases respectively, with 8 bases between them. CDR3 nucleotide sequence: TGTGCCAGCAGCTTGGGTGTGAGGACAGATACGCAGTATTTT. It encodes CASSLGVRTDTQYF.

This clone has just a few counts. This chain joins TRBV10-3 and TRBJ2-7, with 7 bases identical to TRBD1. With V trimmed by 4 bases and J by 0 bases, 3 bases remained unmatched. This CDR3 spans 14 amino acids. Germline V gives CDR1 ENHRY, CDR2 SYGVKD. The CDR3 coding sequence is TGTGCCATCAGTGGACAGGGTAGCTCCTACGAGCAGTACTTC. Translation gives CAISGQGSSYEQYF.

The V gene is TRBV9, the J gene TRBJ2-1; 8 bases align to TRBD2. CDR3 length: 15 amino acids. Germline trimming cut 0 bases from V and 9 bases from J; bases unmatched to any gene: 8. Per the germline V gene, CDR1 is SGDLS and CDR2 is YYNGEE. The CDR3 loop reads CASSVGNSGTAEQFF. The CDR3 region has the DNA TGTGCCAGCAGCGTAGGGAATAGCGGGACTGCTGAGCAGTTCTTC.

J is TRBJ2-3 and V is TRBV7-2; 7 positions agree with TRBD2. Germline V gene lookup returns CDR1 SGHTA and CDR2 FQGNSA. Trimming removed 5 bases from V and 5 bases from J; junction bases left unmatched: 16. The CDR3 totals 17 residues. The DNA for the CDR3 is TGTGCCAGCAGCCCTCTCCTCGGCGGCTTAGCGGGAGATACGCAGTATTTT. It codes for CASSPLLGGLAGDTQYF.

The V call is TRBV6-1, the J call TRBJ2-7; 10 nucleotides agree with TRBD2. V lost 1 base and J lost 6; bases outside the gene matches: 9. Germline V CDR1 and CDR2: MNHNS, SASEGT. The CDR3 runs 16 residues. The CDR3 protein is CASSEEVAGGRIEQYF. The CDR3 nucleotides read TGTGCCAGCAGTGAAGAGGTAGCGGGAGGCCGTATCGAGCAGTACTTC.

The CDR3 region is CASSPQPGPNYGYTF. In nucleotides, the CDR3 is TGTGCCAGTAGTCCTCAACCGGGACCTAACTATGGCTACACCTTC. The chain has TRBV19 and TRBJ1-2; perhaps TRBD1 as D (5 bases). V was shortened by 5 bases and J by 0 bases, with 13 bases between the two germline ends. CDR3 size: 15 residues. The germline CDR1 and CDR2 sequences are LNHDA and SQIVND (reference sequence).

The chain joins TRBV5-1 to TRBJ2-1, with no clear D. The germline gives CDR1 SGHRS, CDR2 YFSETQ. There are 13 residues in the CDR3. V shed 3 bases and J shed 2 bases, with 6 bases lying between them. The DNA for the CDR3 is TGCGCCAGCAGCTGGACGGCCTACAATGAGCAGTTCTTC. It specifies CASSWTAYNEQFF.

This clone was picked up one time. The rearrangement links TRBV5-1 to TRBJ1-4; no clear D gene. V was pared by 1 base and J by 8 bases, with 27 bases between. The CDR3 length is 19 residues. Germline V gene lookup returns CDR1 SGHRS and CDR2 YFSETQ. The CDR3 loop reads CASSLKGFWGGVEGEKLFF. For the CDR3, the DNA is TGCGCCAGCAGCTTGAAGGGTTTTTGGGGAGGAGTCGAAGGCGAAAAACTGTTTTTT.

The rearrangement joins TRBV7-2 to TRBJ2-5; D may be TRBD1 or TRBD2 (5 bases each). The CDR3 length is 15 residues. V shed 1 base and J shed 3 bases, with 12 bases lying between them. Germline V CDR1 and CDR2: SGHTA, FQGNSA. The CDR3 sequence: CASSLGGPIKETQYF. In DNA form, the CDR3 reads TGTGCCAGCAGCTTAGGGGGACCCATAAAAGAGACCCAGTACTTC.

The genes are TRBV2 and TRBJ2-5; 7 nucleotides line up with TRBD1. J lost 1 base, V lost 6 bases, and 5 bases had no gene match. The CDR3 has 14 amino acids. CDR1 and CDR2 (germline): SNHLY, FYNNEI. As DNA, the CDR3 is TGTGCCAGCAGCTTGGACAGGTTCCAAGAGACCCAGTACTTC. Translated, it gives CASSLDRFQETQYF.

The chain has TRBV14 and TRBJ2-2; 7 positions agree with TRBD2. CDR1 SGHDN and CDR2 FVKESK come from the germline V gene. V was clipped by 4 bases and J by 6 bases; unmatched bases: 5. This CDR3 has 14 residues. The CDR3 loop is CASSLLGGAGELFF. The CDR3 DNA sequence: TGTGCCAGCAGCCTCCTGGGGGGGGCCGGGGAGCTGTTTTTT.

The chain links TRBV18 to TRBJ1-2; D is possibly TRBD1 (5 bases). Trimming removed 5 bases at V and 7 bases at J, with 14 bases between. Germline CDR1 KGHSH, CDR2 LQKENI. This CDR3 region has 13 residues. CDR3 protein: CASSVQGASGYTF. The DNA of the CDR3 is TGTGCCAGCTCAGTCCAGGGTGCAAGTGGCTACACCTTC.

The chain recombines TRBV28 with TRBJ2-5; D is undetermined. CDR1 is MDHEN, CDR2 SYDVKM, per germline. This CDR3 contains 15 residues. Between the trimmed V and J ends, which lost 6 bases and 2 bases, there was a span of 16 bases. CDR3 in amino acids: CASSALKTAQETQYF. The CDR3 DNA reads TGTGCCAGCAGCGCCCTCAAAACGGCTCAAGAGACCCAGTACTTC.

The rearrangement uses TRBV20-1 and TRBJ2-5; D call uncertain. The CDR3 totals 11 residues. V was cut by 2 bases and J by 2 bases, with 3 bases left in between. Germline V lookup: CDR1 DFQATT, CDR2 SNEGSKA (reference sequence). This CDR3 reads CSARPQETQYF. CDR3 DNA: TGCAGTGCTAGACCGCAAGAGACCCAGTACTTC.

The rearrangement links TRBV28 to TRBJ2-1; 11 positions agree with TRBD1. V was clipped by 6 bases and J by 9 bases; unmatched bases: 10. The CDR3 has 15 amino acids. The V gene's germline CDR1 is MDHEN and CDR2 SYDVKM. The CDR3 region has the DNA TGTGCCAGCAGCGGACAGGGGGCGGCGGTGGGTGAGCAGTTCTTC. This codes for CASSGQGAAVGEQFF.

The rearrangement links TRBV7-2 to TRBJ2-3, with 9 bases aligning to TRBD2. The CDR3 is 16 amino acids. J was trimmed by 1 base and V by 1 base; bases with no gene match: 3. Germline V gene data show CDR1 as SGHTA and CDR2 as FQGNSA. The CDR3 nucleotides are TGTGCCAGCAGCTTAGAGATAGCGGGAGGCACAGATACGCAGTATTTT. Amino acids: CASSLEIAGGTDTQYF.

J is TRBJ1-2 and V is TRBV6-5; D gene unclear. The length of the CDR3 is 13 residues. V lost 0 bases and J lost 8, with 10 bases in between. CDR1 is MNHEY and CDR2 is SVGAGI in the germline V gene. The CDR3 loop reads CASSYSTEGGYTF. In DNA form, the CDR3 reads TGTGCCAGCAGTTACTCCACAGAGGGCGGCTACACCTTC.

The rearrangement joins TRBV19 to TRBJ1-2; TRBD1 is a possible D gene (6 bases). The CDR3 has 13 residues. V was trimmed by 7 bases and J by 3 bases, leaving 12 bases between them. The germline V gene encodes CDR1 LNHDA and CDR2 SQIVND (reference sequence). CDR3 in DNA: TGTGCCAGTATAGGGAGGGGGGACTATGGCTACACCTTC. Translation: CASIGRGDYGYTF.

The chain employs TRBV4-2 and TRBJ1-2, with D perhaps TRBD1 (6 bases). In germline, CDR1 is LGHNA, CDR2 YNFKEQ. Trimming shortened V by 1 base and J by 4 bases, and 22 bases separated the two germline ends. This CDR3 is built from 18 residues. CDR3 nucleotide sequence: TGTGCCAGCAGCCAAGCCCAGGGGAGATCTGCTGGGTTCTATGGCTACACCTTC. This gives the protein CASSQAQGRSAGFYGYTF.

This chain joins TRBV28 and TRBJ2-2; TRBD1 matches 8 bases. Germline CDR1 MDHEN, CDR2 SYDVKM. V was pared by 5 bases and J by 7 bases, with 6 bases of the junction left unmatched. This CDR3 has 14 amino acids. The CDR3 DNA follows: TGTGCCAGCAGTACGACAGGGGCAAACGGGGAGCTGTTTTTT. It codes for CASSTTGANGELFF. Full variable domain (rest looked up from reference TRBV28 and TRBJ2-2): DVKVTQSSRYLVKRTGEKVFLECVQDMDHENMFWYRQDPGLGLRLIYFSYDVKMKEKGDIPEGYSVSREKKERFSLILESASTNQTSMYLCASSTTGANGELFFGEGSRLTVL.

The chain is built from TRBV7-2 and TRBJ2-7; 8 bases agree with TRBD2. CDR3 size: 15 residues. Germline V CDR1 and CDR2: SGHTA, FQGNSA. V shed 2 bases, J shed 3 bases, and the junction held 6 bases outside the gene matches. DNA of the CDR3: TGTGCCAGCAGCTTACAACAAGCGGGGGACTACGAGCAGTACTTC. Protein product: CASSLQQAGDYEQYF.

The CDR3: CASSITGGAYGYTF. The CDR3 nucleotides are TGTGCCAGTAGTATTACAGGGGGCGCCTATGGCTACACCTTC. The chain employs TRBV19 and TRBJ1-2, with 9 bases aligning to TRBD1. This CDR3 spans 14 amino acids. J lost 4 bases, V lost 3 bases, and 3 bases had no gene match. Germline V CDR1 and CDR2: LNHDA, SQIVND (reference sequence).

J is TRBJ2-1 and V is TRBV28, with D hard to call. The CDR3 has 12 amino acids. Germline-derived CDR1 and CDR2 are MDHEN and SYDVKM. Deletions cut 6 bases from V and 4 bases from J, with 7 bases between. CDR3 region: CASRLAYNEQFF. The CDR3 region has the DNA TGTGCCAGCAGGCTGGCATACAATGAGCAGTTCTTC.

This rearrangement joins TRBV4-1 to TRBJ2-3; D unresolved. This CDR3 region has 16 residues. Trimming took 1 base from V and 2 from J, leaving 13 bases between them. CDR1 is MGHRA and CDR2 is YSYEKL in the germline V gene. CDR3 protein: CASSQGGSGSTDTQYF. The CDR3 bases are TGCGCCAGCAGCCAAGGAGGATCGGGTTCCACAGATACGCAGTATTTT.

The gene calls are TRBV5-4 and TRBJ1-2, with D possibly being TRBD1 (6 bases). The V and J ends lost 0 bases and 0 bases respectively, with 9 bases between them. CDR3 size: 15 residues. Germline lookup yields CDR1 SGHNT and CDR2 YYREEE (reference sequence). CDR3 sequence: CASSLDRATNYGYTF. The CDR3 coding sequence is TGTGCCAGCAGCTTGGACAGGGCCACTAACTATGGCTACACCTTC.

The chain uses TRBV5-8 and TRBJ1-5; no clear D. Trimming shortened V by 4 bases and J by 4 bases, and 3 bases separated the two germline ends. Germline-derived CDR1 and CDR2 are SGHTS and YDEGEE. The CDR3 loop spans 11 amino acids. The CDR3 DNA is TGTGCCAGCAGCCATAATCAGCCCCAGCATTTT. Amino acids: CASSHNQPQHF.